This entry concerns a single T cell receptor (beta chain). Its antigen is unknown. The CDR3 has 14 residues. Deletions cut 1 base from V and 5 bases from J, with 12 bases between. Germline-derived CDR1 and CDR2 are LGHNA and YNFKEQ. Healthy bone marrow donors supplied every sample. This entry belongs to a study of cytomegalovirus exposure and HLA in healthy donors. A multiplex PCR was run with 60 Vbeta primers and 13 Jbeta primers. Produced via immunoSEQ multiplex PCR; TCRdb's table is partial and in-frame only. The sample shows some 60,000 clones, around 80% of them seen only once. Broader study findings: About 87% or about 30% of the time was how often most TCR beta V segments were productive, according to an earlier analysis. A later analysis showed TCR association rates differing by HLA locus, peaking at DRB1 and lowest at HLA-C.

Sequenced: PBMCs. This clonotype was sampled from a male donor in good health and CMV-seronegative. The V gene is TRBV4-2, the J gene TRBJ2-7; D unclear. CDR3 DNA sequence: TGTGCCAGCAGCCAAGGAGAAACGATCCACGAGCAGTACTTC. This encodes CASSQGETIHEQYF.